This TCR beta chain was observed in a study of blood T cell repertoires in COVID-19. Background on the study: T cells, B-cell-depleted T cells, or PBMCs supplied cDNA or gDNA.

Seattle patients were enrolled during active infection and followed longitudinally. This CDR3 is built from 13 residues. The germline gives CDR1 SGHAT, CDR2 FQNNGV. V shed 5 bases and J shed 6 bases, with 13 bases lying between them. As processed by the authors: The assay estimated nucleated cells by amplifying reference gene primers. Produced via immunoSEQ multiplex PCR; TCRdb's table is partial and in-frame only. The V and J calls and the clone size are those of that table, but D and trimming were determined from the DNA. Found here are some 250,000 clones, roughly 79% of them singletons; the top ten hold 6.5% to 8.5%.

Sequencing used peripheral blood. The rearrangement uses TRBV11-2 and TRBJ1-2; no definite D call. This clonotype was obtained from a woman aged 80 or over with COVID-19, enrolled during active disease. Here the CDR3 DNA reads TGTGCCAGCAGCCCGCTTGGCCCCGATGGCTACACCTTC. This translates into CASSPLGPDGYTF.